This T cell receptor beta chain stems from a study of vaccination and CD4 T cells after COVID-19 (dated by TCRdb to between 2021 and 2024). General notes on the study: SARS-CoV-2 positivity had been established in the convalescent patients by nasal swab PCR, and mild disease was recorded in some 10 of these patients and severe disease in one. The convalescent cohort comprised six males and four females, including two Hispanic individuals, seven Caucasians, two Asians and one multiracial person. Each participant got two doses of either the Pfizer-BioNTech BNT162b2 vaccine (n=8) or the Moderna mRNA-1273 vaccine (n=2). Post-COVID blood samples from convalescent patients were collected a median of around 100 days after diagnosis, with a range of 35 to 161 days. Post-vaccine blood samples were taken a median of 72 days after the second vaccine dose, with a range of roughly 13 to 250 days. Culture stimuli were overlapping spike peptide pools from SARS-CoV-2 and from the common cold coronaviruses HCoV-NL63, HCoV-OC43 and HCoV-229E. Control cultures used a CEFX viral epitope pool as positive control, an HIV-1 Nef peptide pool as negative control, or no peptide. The spike-specific CD4+ TCR repertoire was compared before and after mRNA vaccination in nine to ten COVID-19 convalescent patients and a handful of infection-naive healthy vaccine recipients. Study-wide findings and limitations: Of the vaccine-specific clones in convalescent patients, 304 of 307, or nearly all, reacted only to SARS-CoV-2 spike and did not cross-react with common cold coronaviruses. An increase in the median number of SARS-CoV-2-reactive clonotypes from approximately 20 after infection to approximately 41 after vaccination was observed, but the change was not found to be significant. Among the post-vaccine SARS-CoV-2-reactive clones in convalescent patients, a median 86.3% showed up only after vaccination, which suggests vaccine-specific priming. Only a relatively small number of convalescent patients were included in the study, and early timepoints following natural infection were not analyzed.

Points on this clonotype: Its antigen is still unknown. Within one base of it there is no much larger clone, and no base qualities were kept.

The trim is 5 bases for V and 7 bases for J, with a gap of 14 bases between the germline ends. From cysteine to phenylalanine, the CDR3 is 13 amino acids long. The DNA shown is the 39-base CDR3, in frame from base 1. In the germline V gene, CDR1 corresponds to SGHNT and CDR2 to YENEEA. The treatment or condition label for this specimen denotes: approximately nine-day PBMC culture with coronavirus spike peptide pools or control peptides (ViraFEST assay). The ViraFEST assay, used in the study, expanded antigen-specific T cells with peptide pools and then identified the expanded clonotypes through TCR sequencing. Positive SARS-CoV-2 PCR tests in the convalescent patients dated from March to December 2020, before Alpha, Beta and Delta variants emerged in the United States. Each well held 2.2 million or so PBMCs cultured with roughly 10 ug/ml peptide pools in IMDM containing 5% human AB serum and roughly 10 IU/ml IL-2. Half of the culture medium was replaced with fresh IL-2-containing medium on days 3 and 7. After roughly 9 days of culture, CD4+ T cells were isolated by negative selection with the EasySep CD4+ T cell isolation kit. Ficoll-Paque Plus gradient centrifugation was used to isolate PBMCs from whole blood, and the isolated PBMCs were then either used fresh or cryopreserved at -140C. Triplicate wells were generally used for each culture condition.

The library came from PCR. DNA from cultured CD4+ T cells was subjected to TCR sequencing with the Oncomine TCR Beta short-read assay at the Johns Hopkins FTIC core. Genomic DNA was extracted from the cultured CD4+ T cells with the QIAamp micro DNA kit. Oncomine TCR Beta libraries from cultured CD4+ T cells were pooled using unique dual indexes and sequenced on an Illumina iSeq 100. On the study's bioinformatics: Non-productive sequences were removed, and CDR3s that did not start with C, did not end with F or W, or were shorter than 7 amino acids were discarded. Antigen-specific clonotypes were identified with the MANAFEST web application by comparing peptide-stimulated wells with reference and other culture wells. Positive clones required FDR below 0.05, an odds ratio above 5, and productive frequency above 0.1% in at least two of three replicate wells. A clonotype counted as cross-reactive if it showed significant expansion both in the SARS-CoV-2 spike wells and in at least one common cold coronavirus spike condition. Levenshtein distances (stringdist) and unrooted phylogenetic trees (ape) in R version 3.6.1 were used to assess CDR3 homology. TCRdb applied fastp at Q25 and MiXCR to the public reads, then kept only in-frame beta chains. Merged by CDR3 protein, the rows form single entries marked with the most common genes and DNA. It is TCRdb's table, rather than the study itself, that gives the V and J calls and clone size. A total of under 15,000 distinct CDR3 sequences appear in this sample, just under 75% of them only once. 31% of the sample comes from the top ten.

The sequenced sample was CD4+ T cells from blood, cultured in vitro. This receptor was identified in a human donor who had recovered from COVID-19. The chain was built from TRBV11-3 and TRBJ1-1, and TRBD1 may be the D gene, going by 6 matching bases. The CDR3 corresponds to CASSPDQTGEAFF. In nucleotides, the sequence is TGTGCCAGCAGCCCCGACCAGACAGGTGAAGCTTTCTTT.